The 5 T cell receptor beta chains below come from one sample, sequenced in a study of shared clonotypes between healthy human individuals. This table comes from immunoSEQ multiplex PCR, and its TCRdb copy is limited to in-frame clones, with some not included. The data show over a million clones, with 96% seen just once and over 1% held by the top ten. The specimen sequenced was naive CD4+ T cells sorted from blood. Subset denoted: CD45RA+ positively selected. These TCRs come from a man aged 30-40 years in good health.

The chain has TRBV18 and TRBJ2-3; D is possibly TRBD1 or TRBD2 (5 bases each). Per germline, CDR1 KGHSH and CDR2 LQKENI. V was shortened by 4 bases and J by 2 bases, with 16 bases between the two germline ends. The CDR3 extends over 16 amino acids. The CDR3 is CASSLLSGTNTDTQYF. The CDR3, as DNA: TGTGCCAGCTCACTCCTATCCGGGACGAACACAGATACGCAGTATTTT.

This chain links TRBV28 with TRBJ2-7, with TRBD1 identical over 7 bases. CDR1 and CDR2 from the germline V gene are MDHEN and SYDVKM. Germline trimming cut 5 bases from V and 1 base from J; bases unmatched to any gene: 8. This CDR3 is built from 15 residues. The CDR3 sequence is CASSITGASSYEQYF. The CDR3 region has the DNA TGTGCCAGCAGTATCACAGGGGCTTCTTCCTACGAGCAGTACTTC.

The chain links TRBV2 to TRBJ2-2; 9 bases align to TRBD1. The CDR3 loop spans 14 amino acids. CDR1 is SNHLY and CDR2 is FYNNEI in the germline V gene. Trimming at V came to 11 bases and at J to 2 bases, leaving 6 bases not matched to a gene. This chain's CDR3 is CAGHRGRNTGELFF. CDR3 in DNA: TGTGCCGGGCACAGGGGGCGAAACACCGGGGAGCTGTTTTTT. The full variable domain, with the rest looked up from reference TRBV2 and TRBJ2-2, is EPEVTQTPSHQVTQMGQEVILRCVPISNHLYFYWYRQILGQKVEFLVSFYNNEISEKSEIFDDQFSVERPDGSNFTLKIRSTKLEDSAMYFCAGHRGRNTGELFFGEGSRLTVL.

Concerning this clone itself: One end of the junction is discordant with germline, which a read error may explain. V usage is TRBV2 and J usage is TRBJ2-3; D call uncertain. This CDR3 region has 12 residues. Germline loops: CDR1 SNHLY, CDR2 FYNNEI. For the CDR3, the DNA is TGTGCCAGCATTGAAATCACAGATACGCAGTATTTT. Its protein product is CASIEITDTQYF.

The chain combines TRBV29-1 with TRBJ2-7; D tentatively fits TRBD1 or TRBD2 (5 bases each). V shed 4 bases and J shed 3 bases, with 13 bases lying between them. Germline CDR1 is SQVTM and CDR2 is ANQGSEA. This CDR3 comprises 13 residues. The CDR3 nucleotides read TGCAGCGTTGTGGGGGACCGAGTCTACGAGCAGTACTTC. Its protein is CSVVGDRVYEQYF.